The present T cell receptor (beta chain) was sequenced within a study of T-cell reconstitution after alpha-beta-depleted transplantation in children. The germline V gene has CDR1 SGHTA and CDR2 FQGNSA. There are 13 residues in the CDR3. With V trimmed by 1 base and J by 15 bases, 8 bases remained unmatched. Unique molecular identifiers were incorporated during preparation of the TCRbeta library. One entry per CDR3 protein, called by TCRdb with MiXCR from the PCR reads. The sample gives about a million distinct CDR3 sequences, about 31% of which show up once; roughly 30% is in the top ten. The sequence derives from a boy younger than two who had a stem cell transplant for SCID, so the T cells may come from the graft donor. The chain uses TRBV7-2 and TRBJ2-1; 8 bases fit TRBD2. The specimen comprised PBMCs, mostly from graft donor cells, sampled 360 days after TCRalphabeta/CD19-depleted stem cell transplant. The CDR3: CASSLEAGLAGFF. The CDR3 DNA reads as TGTGCCAGCAGCTTAGAGGCAGGACTAGCAGGGTTCTTC.